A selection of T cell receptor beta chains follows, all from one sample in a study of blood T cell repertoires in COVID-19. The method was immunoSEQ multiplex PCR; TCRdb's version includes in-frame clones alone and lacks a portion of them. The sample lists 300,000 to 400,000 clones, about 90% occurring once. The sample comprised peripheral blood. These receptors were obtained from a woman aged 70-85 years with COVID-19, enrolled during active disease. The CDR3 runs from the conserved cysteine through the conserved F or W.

CDR3: CASGLVLVPGNTIYF
V: TRBV12-5
length: 15
J: TRBJ1-3

CDR3: CASSLRDRGQYEQYF
V: TRBV7-2
length: 15
J: TRBJ2-7

CDR3: CASSFPGGAGNQPQHF
V: TRBV19
length: 16
J: TRBJ1-5

CDR3: CSVEDNFLSGVLGNTIYF
V: TRBV29-1
length: 18
J: TRBJ1-3

CDR3: CASSIPFLNQPQHF
V: TRBV19
length: 14
J: TRBJ1-5

CDR3: CASSPRTSGGSYNEQFF
V: TRBV18
length: 17
J: TRBJ2-1

CDR3: CASSQDLVAAGETEAFF
V: TRBV4-3
length: 17
J: TRBJ1-1

CDR3: CASTISAGGSYNEQFF
V: TRBV27
length: 16
J: TRBJ2-1

CDR3: CASSSTSGGLNSYEQYF
V: TRBV11-2
length: 17
J: TRBJ2-7

CDR3: CASRSGGTEAFF
V: TRBV27
length: 12
J: TRBJ1-1

CDR3: CAISLTGAETQYF
V: TRBV10-3
length: 13
J: TRBJ2-5

CDR3: CASRTGTEAFF
V: TRBV6-5
length: 11
J: TRBJ1-1

CDR3: CASSPPSGGDHEQYF
V: TRBV7-9
length: 15
J: TRBJ2-7

CDR3: CASSLPGEETQYF
V: TRBV7-7
length: 13
J: TRBJ2-5

CDR3: CASSQGTGSNQPQHF
V: TRBV3-1/TRBV3-2
length: 15
J: TRBJ1-5

CDR3: CSGITEGEYGYTF
V: TRBV29-1
length: 13
J: TRBJ1-2

CDR3: CASSDSSTGKIYEQYF
V: TRBV9
length: 16
J: TRBJ2-7

CDR3: CASSLNSNVAFF
V: TRBV5-5
length: 12
J: TRBJ1-1

CDR3: CASSSGGTGNQPQHF
V: TRBV5-6
length: 15
J: TRBJ1-5

CDR3: CASSLRQPSNGYTF
V: TRBV7-9
length: 14
J: TRBJ1-2

CDR3: CASRNNPGQGAPEAFF
V: TRBV28
length: 16
J: TRBJ1-1

CDR3: CASSPPGGELFF
V: TRBV7-3
length: 12
J: TRBJ2-2

CDR3: CASSWGQQGRVNYGYTF
V: TRBV5-1
length: 17
J: TRBJ1-2

CDR3: CASSILQGQPQHF
V: TRBV27
length: 13
J: TRBJ1-5

CDR3: CASSLLVSSGGSGTQYF
V: TRBV7-9
length: 17
J: TRBJ2-5